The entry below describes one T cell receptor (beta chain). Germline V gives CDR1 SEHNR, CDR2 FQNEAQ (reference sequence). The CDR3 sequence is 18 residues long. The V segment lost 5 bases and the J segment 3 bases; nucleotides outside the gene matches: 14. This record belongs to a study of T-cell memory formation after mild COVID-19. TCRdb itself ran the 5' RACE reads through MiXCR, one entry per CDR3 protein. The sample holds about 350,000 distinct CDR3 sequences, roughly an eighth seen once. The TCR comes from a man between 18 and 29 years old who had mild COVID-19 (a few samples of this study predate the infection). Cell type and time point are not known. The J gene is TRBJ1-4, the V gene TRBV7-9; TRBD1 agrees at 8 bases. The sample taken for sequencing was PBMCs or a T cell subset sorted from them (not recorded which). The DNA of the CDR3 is TGTGCCAGCAGCCTGGGCCCGTTTCAGGGGGCTGCTAATGAAAAACTGTTTTTT. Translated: CASSLGPFQGAANEKLFF.